The 24 T cell receptor beta chains listed next were all sequenced from one sample in a study of control samples from healthy donors and cancer patients. Clones were sequenced by immunoSEQ multiplex PCR, and TCRdb holds only the in-frame ones, with some missing. The sample lists roughly 130,000 clones; approximately 90% were seen once. Material: blood. The receptors were sampled from a man in his forties or fifties in good health.

CDR3 sequence: CASSARAWDEKLFF. CDR3 DNA: TGTGCCAGCAGCGCCAGGGCCTGGGATGAAAAACTGTTTTTT. V usage is TRBV9 and J usage is TRBJ1-4, with a possible D match to TRBD1 (5 bases). The germline V gene has CDR1 SGDLS and CDR2 YYNGEE. Trimming cost V 3 bases and J 6 bases, with 12 bases left between them. This CDR3 spans 14 amino acids.

The rearrangement uses TRBV5-5 and TRBJ2-5; weak D call: TRBD2 (6 bases). The germline CDR1 and CDR2 sequences are SGHKS and YYEKEE (reference sequence). V was shortened by 3 bases and J by 2 bases, with 17 bases between the two germline ends. CDR3 size: 16 residues. The CDR3 here is CASSWVTGLNQETQYF. DNA for the CDR3: TGTGCCAGCAGCTGGGTAACGGGACTCAATCAAGAGACCCAGTACTTC.

The rearrangement links TRBV20-1 to TRBJ1-1; the D gene is possibly TRBD1 (5 bases). The CDR3 consists of 14 residues. Germline-derived CDR1 and CDR2 are DFQATT and SNEGSKA (reference sequence). V shed 3 bases and J shed 5 bases, with 16 bases lying between them. The CDR3 loop is CSASFGGLETEAFF. The CDR3 DNA reads TGCAGTGCTAGTTTCGGGGGTCTAGAGACTGAAGCTTTCTTT.

This chain connects TRBV2 to TRBJ2-2; 7 bases are a match to TRBD2. J gave up 1 base and V 4 bases, and 3 bases lay outside the gene matches. The length of the CDR3 is 15 residues. Germline V lookup: CDR1 SNHLY, CDR2 FYNNEI. CDR3 coding DNA: TGTGCCAGCAGTGCTAGCGGTTTGAACACCGGGGAGCTGTTTTTT. Its translation: CASSASGLNTGELFF.

The chain employs TRBV30 and TRBJ1-6; D gene uncertain. CDR3 length: 11 residues. With 4 bases removed from V and 7 bases from J, the gap between germline ends came to 5 bases. Germline-derived CDR1 and CDR2 are GTSNPN and SVGIG (reference sequence). This CDR3 is CAWNQNSPLHF. CDR3 in DNA: TGTGCCTGGAATCAAAATTCACCCCTCCACTTT.

V and J are TRBV3-1 (or the pseudogene TRBV3-2) and TRBJ2-1, with no clear D. The CDR3 totals 13 residues. The ends were cut back, 1 base at V and 4 bases at J, with 5 bases in the middle. Germline CDR1 reads LGHDT; CDR2 reads YNNKEL (reference sequence). CDR3 bases: TGTGCCAGCAGCCAAGGTGGGTACAATGAGCAGTTCTTC. Its protein is CASSQGGYNEQFF.

This clone showed up just a few times. The V and J genes are TRBV30 and TRBJ2-5; a weak D match, TRBD2 (6 bases). The ends were cut back, 2 bases at V and 9 bases at J, with 19 bases in the middle. The germline V gene encodes CDR1 GTSNPN and CDR2 SVGIG (reference sequence). This CDR3 comprises 14 residues. The CDR3 nucleotides are TGTGCCTGGAGTCCGGGACTCCGGGAATTTGCCCAGTACTTC. It is translated as CAWSPGLREFAQYF.

This rearrangement joins TRBV10-3 to TRBJ1-5, with D maybe TRBD1 (6 bases). Trimming left V 0 bases short and J 2 bases short, with 14 bases between. The germline V gene has CDR1 ENHRY and CDR2 SYGVKD. This CDR3 has 17 amino acids. In DNA, the CDR3 is TGTGCCATCAGTGAGTCTTTAGGGGGTACGGGCAATCAGCCCCAGCATTTT. Protein: CAISESLGGTGNQPQHF.

The rearrangement joins TRBV20-1 to TRBJ1-1; D is uncertain. CDR1 and CDR2 (germline): DFQATT, SNEGSKA (reference sequence). The CDR3 contains 10 residues. Trimming took off 3 bases at V and 4 bases at J, with 3 bases between the two ends. The DNA for the CDR3 is TGCAGTGCTAGGAGCACTGAAGCTTTCTTT. It specifies CSARSTEAFF.

This clone was counted a few times. This rearrangement joins TRBV9 to TRBJ1-1; a possible D gene is TRBD1 (6 bases). The V end lost 5 bases, the J end lost 0 bases, and 14 bases lay between the germline ends. Germline V gene sequence: CDR1 SGDLS, CDR2 YYNGEE. The CDR3 contains 15 residues. The DNA for the CDR3 is TGTGCCAGCAGATCGATGGACAGAATGAACACTGAAGCTTTCTTT. Its protein is CASRSMDRMNTEAFF.

This chain links TRBV3-1 (or the pseudogene TRBV3-2) with TRBJ1-5, with D perhaps matching TRBD1 (5 bases). The CDR3 covers 16 residues. The germline V and J ends were trimmed by 2 bases and 6 bases, with 17 bases remaining between them. Germline assignment: CDR1 LGHDT and CDR2 YNNKEL (reference sequence). CDR3 sequence reads: CASSQTNLREGQPQHF. Written as DNA, the CDR3 is TGTGCCAGCAGCCAAACTAACCTCAGGGAAGGTCAGCCCCAGCATTTT.

The CDR3 DNA sequence: TGTGCCAGCAGCTTAGGGGCAGGGATTCCCCATGGCTACACCTTC. Its protein product is CASSLGAGIPHGYTF. The V and J genes are TRBV7-2 and TRBJ1-2; tentatively, D is TRBD1 (5 bases). V was shortened by 1 base and J by 6 bases, with 15 bases between the two germline ends. This CDR3 is 15 amino acids long. CDR1 SGHTA and CDR2 FQGNSA come from the germline V gene.

This clone has just a few counts. The chain employs TRBV19 and TRBJ1-1; the match to TRBD1 covers 9 bases. The V gene's germline CDR1 is LNHDA and CDR2 SQIVND (reference sequence). The CDR3 runs 12 residues. In DNA form, the CDR3 reads TGTGCTACTAGGACAGGGGTCACTGAAGCTTTCTTT. Amino acid sequence: CATRTGVTEAFF. Filled out from reference TRBV19 and TRBJ1-1, the complete variable domain reads DGGITQSPKYLFRKEGQNVTLSCEQNLNHDAMYWYRQDPGQGLRLIYYSQIVNDFQKGDIAEGYSVSREKKESFPLTVTSAQKNPTAFYLCATRTGVTEAFFGQGTRLTVV.

J is TRBJ2-3 and V is TRBV7-2; 10 bases align to TRBD2. J gave up 6 bases and V 6 bases, and 12 bases lay outside the gene matches. The CDR3 spans 16 residues. Germline CDR1 and CDR2: SGHTA and FQGNSA. The CDR3 region has the DNA TGTGCCAGCAGTCCCGGAGTAGCGGGGGGTGGGGATACGCAGTATTTT. Its protein product is CASSPGVAGGGDTQYF.

This sequence joins TRBV19 and TRBJ2-1, with 8 bases matching TRBD1. Germline loops: CDR1 LNHDA, CDR2 SQIVND (reference sequence). Losses at the gene ends were 9 bases for V and 0 bases for J; bases not matched to a gene: 10. There are 16 residues in the CDR3. CDR3 DNA sequence: TGTGCCAGCACCCCGCTAGGGACAGGCTCCTACAATGAGCAGTTCTTC. It specifies CASTPLGTGSYNEQFF.

V gene TRBV28 combines with J gene TRBJ2-7; D not resolved. This CDR3 comprises 15 residues. Trimming stripped 2 bases from V and 0 bases from J, with 11 bases between. Germline CDR1 is MDHEN and CDR2 is SYDVKM. The CDR3 is CASSLVAYSSYEQYF. In nucleotides, the CDR3 is TGTGCCAGCAGTTTAGTCGCGTACAGCTCCTACGAGCAGTACTTC.

The chain uses TRBV4-2 and TRBJ2-2; D is possibly TRBD1 (5 bases). V dropped 1 base and J dropped 5 bases, with 14 bases sitting between them. This CDR3 spans 16 amino acids. Germline V gives CDR1 LGHNA, CDR2 YNFKEQ. The CDR3 reads CASSQAPDRKTGELFF. CDR3 nucleotides: TGTGCCAGCAGCCAAGCCCCCGACAGAAAAACCGGGGAGCTGTTTTTT.

J is TRBJ1-1 and V is TRBV18; D unclear. CDR1 and CDR2 from the germline V gene are KGHSH and LQKENI. The CDR3 totals 13 residues. V lost 3 bases to trimming and J lost 1 base, with 6 bases between them. CDR3 DNA: TGTGCCAGCTCACCTGGGTCGAACACTGAAGCTTTCTTT. Its protein product is CASSPGSNTEAFF. The full variable domain, rest sourced from reference TRBV18 and TRBJ1-1, is NAGVMQNPRHLVRRRGQEARLRCSPMKGHSHVYWYRQLPEEGLKFMVYLQKENIIDESGMPKERFSAEFPKEGPSILRIQQVVRGDSAAYFCASSPGSNTEAFFGQGTRLTVV.

The V gene is TRBV6-5, the J gene TRBJ2-2; D ambiguous. Per germline, CDR1 MNHEY and CDR2 SVGAGI. The CDR3 spans 12 residues. The V and J ends lost 8 bases and 8 bases respectively, with 12 bases between them. Written as DNA, the CDR3 is TGTGCCAGCTCGAAGGGAAGGGGGGAGCTGTTTTTT. It is translated as CASSKGRGELFF.

The chain uses TRBV11-3 and TRBJ2-3; D is unclear. The CDR3 length is 16 residues. Germline lookup yields CDR1 SGHNT and CDR2 YENEEA. V was trimmed by 2 bases and J by 0 bases, leaving 12 bases between them. The CDR3 reads CASSLRFVGSTDTQYF. In DNA, the CDR3 is TGTGCCAGCAGCTTACGGTTCGTGGGGAGCACAGATACGCAGTATTTT.

This clone was recorded only once. The chain combines TRBV20-1 with TRBJ1-2; TRBD1 matches at 9 bases. The V segment lost 3 bases and the J segment 2 bases; nucleotides outside the gene matches: 1. This CDR3 comprises 13 residues. Germline V gene data show CDR1 as DFQATT and CDR2 as SNEGSKA (reference sequence). The chain's CDR3 is CSASGTGNYGYTF. The CDR3 DNA follows: TGCAGTGCTAGTGGGACAGGGAACTATGGCTACACCTTC.

The genes are TRBV7-9 and TRBJ2-7; D not resolved. Germline CDR1 and CDR2: SEHNR and FQNEAQ (reference sequence). This CDR3 has 15 residues. V was shortened by 5 bases and J by 3 bases, with 17 bases between the two germline ends. The CDR3 is CASSQDSYLNYEQYF. DNA for the CDR3: TGTGCCAGCAGCCAAGACTCCTACTTGAACTACGAGCAGTACTTC.

This clone was seen just once. This rearrangement joins TRBV18 to TRBJ2-2; D ambiguous. This CDR3 region has 13 residues. V lost 3 bases to trimming and J lost 4 bases, with 6 bases between them. Germline values: CDR1 KGHSH, CDR2 LQKENI. CDR3 nucleotides: TGTGCCAGCTCACCCACGACCACCGGGGAGCTGTTTTTT. Amino acids: CASSPTTTGELFF. Drawing the rest from reference TRBV18 and TRBJ2-2, the complete variable domain is NAGVMQNPRHLVRRRGQEARLRCSPMKGHSHVYWYRQLPEEGLKFMVYLQKENIIDESGMPKERFSAEFPKEGPSILRIQQVVRGDSAAYFCASSPTTTGELFFGEGSRLTVL.

This rearrangement joins TRBV10-3 to TRBJ2-2; 9 bases match TRBD2. CDR1 ENHRY and CDR2 SYGVKD come from the germline V gene. CDR3 length: 17 amino acids. V lost 6 bases to trimming and J lost 6 bases; unmatched junction nucleotides: 14. In DNA form, the CDR3 reads TGTGCCATCAGAGCCTTTAGTGCGGGGGGGCTAGCCGGGGAGCTGTTTTTT. Protein: CAIRAFSAGGLAGELFF.